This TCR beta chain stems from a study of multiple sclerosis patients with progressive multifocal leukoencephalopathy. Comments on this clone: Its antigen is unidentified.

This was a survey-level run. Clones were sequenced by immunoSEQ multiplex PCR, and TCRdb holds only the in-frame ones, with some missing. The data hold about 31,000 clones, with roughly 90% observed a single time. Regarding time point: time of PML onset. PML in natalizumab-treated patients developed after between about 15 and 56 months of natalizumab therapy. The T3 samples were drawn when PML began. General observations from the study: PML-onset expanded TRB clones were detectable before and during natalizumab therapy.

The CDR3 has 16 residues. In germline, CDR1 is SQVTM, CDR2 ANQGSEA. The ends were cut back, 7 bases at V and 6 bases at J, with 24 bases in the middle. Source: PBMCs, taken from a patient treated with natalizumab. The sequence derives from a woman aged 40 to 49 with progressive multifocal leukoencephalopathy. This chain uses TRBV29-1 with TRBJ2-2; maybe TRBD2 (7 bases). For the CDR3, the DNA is TGCAGCGCCCTAGACGGCGGGAGAGGGGGTGCCGGGGAGCTGTTTTTT. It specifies CSALDGGRGGAGELFF.